This TCR beta chain was sequenced in a study of blood T cells in healthy people across ages. All donors came from Russia, were Caucasian and healthy, and spanned ages roughly 6 to 95. CDR1 is SGHDT, CDR2 YYEEEE, per germline. Trimming pared 1 base from V and 5 bases from J, leaving 7 bases between. This CDR3 has 14 residues. The use of a sample-barcoded 5' primer and a J-beta primer mix characterized a second PCR of about 6 to 11 cycles. TCRdb reanalysed the 5' RACE reads using MiXCR and keeps one entry per CDR3 protein. The data contain roughly 1,500,000 distinct CDR3 sequences, roughly 40% of them singletons. Whole-study findings and limits: Considered underestimates were the diversity estimates obtained from one million T cells.

Comment on this clonotype: Its antigen is currently unknown.

This chain uses TRBV5-6 with TRBJ1-6, with unresolved D. This clonotype was obtained from a woman in her late teens or twenties in good health. The specimen was blood. The CDR3 coding sequence is TGTGCCAGCAGCTTGCCACAGAATAATTCACCCCTCCACTTT. This sequence encodes CASSLPQNNSPLHF.